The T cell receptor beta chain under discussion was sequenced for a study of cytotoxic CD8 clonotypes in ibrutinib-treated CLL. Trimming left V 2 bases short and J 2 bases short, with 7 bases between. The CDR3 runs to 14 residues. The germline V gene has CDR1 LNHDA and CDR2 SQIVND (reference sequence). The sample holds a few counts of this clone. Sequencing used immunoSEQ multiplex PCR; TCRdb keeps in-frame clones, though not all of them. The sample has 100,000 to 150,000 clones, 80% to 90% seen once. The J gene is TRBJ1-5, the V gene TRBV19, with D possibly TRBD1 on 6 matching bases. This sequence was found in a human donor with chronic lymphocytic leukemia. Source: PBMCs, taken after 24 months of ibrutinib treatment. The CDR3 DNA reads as TGTGCCAGTAGTATAAGACAGGGCAATCAGCCCCAGCATTTT. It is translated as CASSIRQGNQPQHF. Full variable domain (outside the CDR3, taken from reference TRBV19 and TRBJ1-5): DGGITQSPKYLFRKEGQNVTLSCEQNLNHDAMYWYRQDPGQGLRLIYYSQIVNDFQKGDIAEGYSVSREKKESFPLTVTSAQKNPTAFYLCASSIRQGNQPQHFGDGTRLSIL.